This TCR beta chain was captured in a study of blood T cells in healthy people across ages. This clonotype turned up a few times. Its antigen is undetermined. Study-wide results and limits: Lack of knowledge of donor CMV status possibly confounded expanded clonotype changes. Versus aged donors, long-lived donors had higher diversity and more naive CD4+ cells. Estimates of diversity drawn from one million T cells were considered underestimates.

The second PCR ran about 6 to 11 cycles with a sample-barcoded 5' primer and J-beta primers. Individual samples furnished no less than 2.5 million CDR3-containing paired-end reads apiece. A single record per CDR3 protein comes from TCRdb applying MiXCR to the 5' RACE reads. The table lists 1.5 million or so distinct CDR3 sequences, 42% of them singletons. The CDR3 totals 17 residues. Germline V gene sequence: CDR1 LGHNA, CDR2 YSLEER. V lost 5 bases, J lost 2 bases, and 6 bases stayed unmatched. The rearrangement uses TRBV4-3 and TRBJ2-4; 13 positions match TRBD2. The sequenced sample consisted of blood. This clonotype was obtained from a woman between 18 and 30 years old in good health. The CDR3 protein is CASSERLAGGPKNIQYF. Here the CDR3 DNA reads TGCGCCAGCAGCGAAAGACTAGCGGGGGGCCCCAAAAACATTCAGTACTTC.